This T cell receptor (beta chain) originates from a study of T cells in Graves' hyperthyroidism and ophthalmopathy. General observations from the study: Prediction of ophthalmopathy progression came a median roughly 6.6 months pre-onset.

Trimming removed 0 bases from V and 4 bases from J, with 4 bases in between. This CDR3 spans 13 amino acids. Looked up from germline, CDR1 is MNHNY and CDR2 is SVGAGI (reference sequence). Template material for amplifying TCR beta CDR3 regions consisted of RNA transcripts. The study used the HTBI primer set for a first-round RT-PCR of the TCR CDR3. MiXCR was run by TCRdb on the multiplex PCR reads, yielding one entry per CDR3 protein. The table includes roughly 750,000 distinct CDR3 sequences, approximately 16% detected once. The sample holds a few counts of this clonotype. Its specificity is unknown. Newly diagnosed patients aged 18 to 65 had hyperthyroidism of under 2 months' duration. PBMCs were collected from a roughly 10 ml volume of fresh peripheral blood.

The specimen sequenced was blood. This receptor was obtained from a man between 18 and 29 years old with Graves' hyperthyroidism. The chain links TRBV6-6 to TRBJ1-3; no clear D gene. DNA of the CDR3: TGTGCCAGCAGTTACTCGACCGGAAACACCATATATTTT. Translating gives CASSYSTGNTIYF.